One sample yielded the 5 T cell receptor beta chains listed below, sequenced in a study of shared clonotypes between healthy human individuals. CD8 cells classed as naive were CD45RO-negative and positively selected for CCR7, excluding terminally differentiated effector memory CD45RA+ cells. Sequencing used immunoSEQ multiplex PCR; TCRdb keeps in-frame clones, though not all of them. The data show about 2.2 million clones, around 95% seen once. Sequencing was done on a sample of naive CD8+ T cells from PBMCs. The receptors were gathered from a man between 18 and 29 years old in good health. Some clones in this sample may be carry-over from other donors' samples.

The genes are TRBV5-4 and TRBJ2-7; the D gene is possibly TRBD1 (5 bases). From germline, CDR1 is SGHNT and CDR2 YYREEE (reference sequence). This CDR3 spans 17 amino acids. Trimming pared 1 base from V and 2 bases from J, leaving 19 bases between. The CDR3 here is CASSLIIGQGLPYEQYF. CDR3 in DNA: TGTGCCAGCAGCTTGATCATTGGGCAGGGCCTTCCCTACGAGCAGTACTTC.

The chain has TRBV27 and TRBJ2-7; D perhaps matches TRBD1 (5 bases). Trimming left V 5 bases short and J 3 bases short, with 17 bases between. The CDR3 sequence is 15 residues long. Germline V lookup: CDR1 MNHEY, CDR2 SMNVEV (reference sequence). CDR3 amino acids: CASSNRQTFFYEQYF. CDR3 in DNA: TGTGCCAGCAGTAACAGACAGACCTTTTTCTACGAGCAGTACTTC.

This chain uses TRBV5-1 with TRBJ2-1; TRBD2 aligns across 12 bases. This CDR3 has 16 amino acids. CDR1 and CDR2 from the germline V gene are SGHRS and YFSETQ. Trimming at V came to 4 bases and at J to 6 bases, leaving 8 bases not matched to a gene. CDR3 DNA: TGCGCCAGCAGCCCTCTACTAGCGGGAGGACCCAATGAGCAGTTCTTC. Its protein product is CASSPLLAGGPNEQFF.

This chain links TRBV10-1 with TRBJ1-5, with unresolved D. From germline, CDR1 is WNHNN and CDR2 SYGVQD (reference sequence). The CDR3 covers 14 residues. Trimming cost V 9 bases and J 6 bases, with 18 bases left between them. DNA of the CDR3: TGCGCCAGAGCCGTTGAGGAGGCGAGTCAGCCCCAGCATTTT. Translated: CARAVEEASQPQHF.

This chain uses TRBV10-2 with TRBJ2-1; 12 bases line up with TRBD2. CDR1 is WSHSY, CDR2 SAAADI, per germline. The J segment lost 7 bases and the V segment lost 2 bases, leaving 6 bases of the junction unmatched. CDR3 length equals 16 residues. The CDR3 coding sequence is TGCGCCAGCAGTGAGACACTAGCGGGAGGAGGAAATGAGCAGTTCTTC. The encoded protein is CASSETLAGGGNEQFF.